The 29 T cell receptor beta chains below were found in one sample sequenced in a study of blood T cell repertoires in COVID-19 (dated by TCRdb to 2020 to 2022). The protocol used for the library was the immunoSEQ multiplex PCR assay. The table comes from immuneACCESS by way of TCRdb, which keeps in-frame sequences with V and J called. Part of the clones is missing from these tables; in studies checked, under half for an unresolved V gene and the rest for unknown reasons. For this sample the table gives 150,000 or so clones, of which 79% were detected only once. Of the sample, approximately 5.2% is held by the ten largest clones. The sample consisted of peripheral blood. Receptors originate from a woman in her 70s with COVID-19, enrolled during active disease.

V usage is TRBV7-2 and J usage is TRBJ1-4; 8 bases line up with TRBD1. Per germline, CDR1 SGHTA and CDR2 FQGNSA. CDR3 length: 15 residues. V shed 5 bases and J 7 bases; nucleotides not matched to a gene: 9. The CDR3 DNA reads TGTGCCAGCAGCGCCGGACAGGGAGGCGGTGAAAAACTGTTTTTT. Its protein is CASSAGQGGGEKLFF.

The V gene is TRBV7-9, the J gene TRBJ1-3; unclear D gene. CDR3 length: 15 amino acids. CDR1 is SEHNR and CDR2 is FQNEAQ in the germline V gene (reference sequence). V lost 3 bases to trimming and J lost 0 bases, with 9 bases between them. CDR3 bases: TGTGCCAGCAGCTTTGGTGGGCACTCTGGAAACACCATATATTTT. Its protein product is CASSFGGHSGNTIYF. Drawing the rest from reference TRBV7-9 and TRBJ1-3, the complete variable domain is DTGVSQNPRHKITKRGQNVTFRCDPISEHNRLYWYRQTLGQGPEFLTYFQNEAQLEKSRLLSDRFSAERPKGSFSTLEIQRTEQGDSAMYLCASSFGGHSGNTIYFGEGSWLTVV.

This chain connects TRBV6-5 to TRBJ2-1; TRBD2 matches 8 bases. The CDR3 runs 14 residues. With 6 bases clipped from V and 7 bases from J, the junction kept 8 bases outside the gene matches. The germline gives CDR1 MNHEY, CDR2 SVGAGI. In nucleotides, the CDR3 is TGTGCCAGCAGAGGCCGGACTAGCAAGAATGAGCAGTTCTTC. Translating gives CASRGRTSKNEQFF.

V is TRBV10-3 and J is TRBJ1-1; tentatively, D is TRBD1 (5 bases). This CDR3 is 14 amino acids long. CDR1 is ENHRY and CDR2 is SYGVKD in the germline V gene. V dropped 0 bases and J dropped 5 bases, with 10 bases sitting between them. DNA for the CDR3: TGTGCCATCAGTGAGTCGGGGACTTGGACTGAAGCTTTCTTT. Its translation: CAISESGTWTEAFF.

The chain recombines TRBV5-4 with TRBJ2-7, with 7 bases aligning to TRBD2. The CDR3 runs 13 residues. The V segment lost 4 bases and the J segment 3 bases; nucleotides outside the gene matches: 4. The V gene's germline CDR1 is SGHNT and CDR2 YYREEE (reference sequence). CDR3 nucleotides: TGTGCCAGCAGCCCTCCGGGGGGCTACGAGCAGTACTTC. Amino acids: CASSPPGGYEQYF.

The V gene is TRBV7-8, the J gene TRBJ1-5; 7 nucleotides match TRBD1. CDR1 and CDR2 (germline): SGHVS, FQNEAQ. V gave up 4 bases and J gave up 2 bases; unmatched junction bases: 8. The CDR3 contains 16 residues. CDR3 nucleotide sequence: TGTGCCAGCAGCTACCAGGGGGGCAAGGGCAATCAGCCCCAGCATTTT. Its translation: CASSYQGGKGNQPQHF.

In this sample, this clone turned up many times. The V and J genes are TRBV27 and TRBJ1-5; D not certain. Germline CDR1 reads MNHEY; CDR2 reads SMNVEV (reference sequence). The CDR3 contains 12 residues. Trimming shortened V by 3 bases and J by 7 bases, and 7 bases separated the two germline ends. The CDR3 loop is CASSFLGQPQHF. CDR3 coding DNA: TGTGCCAGCAGTTTTCTGGGCCAGCCCCAGCATTTT.

This chain connects TRBV27 to TRBJ2-5, with 12 bases matching TRBD2. The CDR3 totals 15 residues. V was pared by 5 bases and J by 0 bases, with 1 base of the junction left unmatched. Germline lookup yields CDR1 MNHEY and CDR2 SMNVEV (reference sequence). Written as DNA, the CDR3 is TGTGCCAGCAGTCGGACTAGCGGGGACCAAGAGACCCAGTACTTC. Protein sequence: CASSRTSGDQETQYF.

The genes are TRBV5-4 and TRBJ2-7; D may be TRBD2 (6 bases). CDR3 length: 13 residues. The germline V and J ends were trimmed by 4 bases and 3 bases, with 11 bases remaining between them. Per germline, CDR1 SGHNT and CDR2 YYREEE (reference sequence). CDR3 DNA sequence: TGTGCCAGCAGCGGCGGGACGGGCTACGAGCAGTACTTC. It translates to CASSGGTGYEQYF.

A single count supports this clone. The chain links TRBV19 to TRBJ2-1, with a weak D call TRBD1 (5 bases). The V end was cut by 1 base, the J end by 8 bases, with 15 bases between. Germline V gene lookup returns CDR1 LNHDA and CDR2 SQIVND (reference sequence). CDR3 length: 15 residues. The CDR3 protein is CASSIGGTGRDEQFF. DNA of the CDR3: TGTGCCAGTAGTATAGGGGGAACAGGACGGGATGAGCAGTTCTTC.

The chain is built from TRBV2 and TRBJ2-7; 8 bases fit TRBD1. The V segment lost 4 bases and the J segment 3 bases; nucleotides outside the gene matches: 2. Germline V gene sequence: CDR1 SNHLY, CDR2 FYNNEI. The length of the CDR3 is 13 residues. CDR3 sequence (DNA): TGTGCCAGCAGTGGGGACAGGCTCTACGAGCAGTACTTC. Amino acid sequence: CASSGDRLYEQYF.

CDR3 sequence (DNA): TGTGCCTGGACCATGGGACAGAGCTCCTATAATTCACCCCTCCACTTT. Translating gives CAWTMGQSSYNSPLHF. The rearrangement links TRBV30 to TRBJ1-6; 7 bases are shared with TRBD1. The CDR3 has 16 residues. The germline V gene has CDR1 GTSNPN and CDR2 SVGIG (reference sequence). The V and J ends lost 4 bases and 0 bases, in that order; junction bases with no gene match: 6.

This chain links TRBV6-5 with TRBJ1-2; possibly TRBD1 for D (5 bases). Trimming left V 9 bases short and J 9 bases short, with 14 bases between. Germline CDR1 reads MNHEY; CDR2 reads SVGAGI. CDR3 length: 11 residues. The CDR3 here is CASRLPGSYTF. CDR3 nucleotide sequence: TGTGCCAGTCGTCTACCAGGGAGCTACACCTTC.

This chain joins TRBV19 and TRBJ1-3; D ambiguous. V was clipped by 0 bases and J by 0 bases, with 6 bases between them. Germline V lookup: CDR1 LNHDA, CDR2 SQIVND (reference sequence). The CDR3 consists of 15 residues. This CDR3 reads CASSIDGSSGNTIYF. CDR3 nucleotides: TGTGCCAGTAGTATAGATGGGAGCTCTGGAAACACCATATATTTT.

The J gene is TRBJ2-7, the V gene TRBV5-1, with 9 bases matching TRBD2. V shed 4 bases, J shed 4 bases, and the junction held 9 bases outside the gene matches. From germline, CDR1 is SGHRS and CDR2 YFSETQ. The length of the CDR3 is 15 residues. The CDR3, as DNA: TGCGCCAGCAGCGTGAAGGGTAGCGGGGGTTACGAGCAGTACTTC. Amino acid sequence: CASSVKGSGGYEQYF.

This clone was recorded once. The chain carries TRBV5-4 and TRBJ2-7, with 12 nucleotides matching TRBD1. V lost 6 bases, J lost 5 bases, and 3 bases stayed unmatched. The CDR3 contains 13 residues. Germline lookup yields CDR1 SGHNT and CDR2 YYREEE (reference sequence). The CDR3 sequence: CASKGTGGDEQYF. CDR3 nucleotides: TGTGCCAGCAAGGGGACAGGGGGCGACGAGCAGTACTTC.

The CDR3 here is CASSAQVTEQYF. DNA of the CDR3: TGTGCCAGCAGCGCCCAGGTTACGGAGCAGTACTTC. The chain carries TRBV2 and TRBJ2-7; no clear D. Trimming took 6 bases from V and 7 from J, leaving 13 bases between them. The CDR3 has 12 amino acids. Germline V gives CDR1 SNHLY, CDR2 FYNNEI.

This clone was recorded once. The chain is built from TRBV5-6 and TRBJ1-5; TRBD1 might be the D (5 bases). There are 14 residues in the CDR3. V lost 2 bases and J lost 4, with 10 bases in between. Germline V gives CDR1 SGHDT, CDR2 YYEEEE. The CDR3 spells CASSLERGNQPQHF. The DNA of the CDR3 is TGTGCCAGCAGCTTAGAAAGGGGTAATCAGCCCCAGCATTTT. Full variable domain (missing parts from reference TRBV5-6 and TRBJ1-5): DAGVTQSPTHLIKTRGQQVTLRCSPKSGHDTVSWYQQALGQGPQFIFQYYEEEERQRGNFPDRFSGHQFPNYSSELNVNALLLGDSALYLCASSLERGNQPQHFGDGTRLSIL.

The chain joins TRBV5-4 to TRBJ1-2; no firm D call. Trimming shortened V by 2 bases and J by 0 bases, and 8 bases separated the two germline ends. CDR3 length: 14 amino acids. The germline gives CDR1 SGHNT, CDR2 YYREEE (reference sequence). In DNA, the CDR3 is TGTGCCAGCAGCTTTCAACATTCTAACTATGGCTACACCTTC. It is translated as CASSFQHSNYGYTF. Full variable domain (rest looked up from reference TRBV5-4 and TRBJ1-2): ETGVTQSPTHLIKTRGQQVTLRCSSQSGHNTVSWYQQALGQGPQFIFQYYREEENGRGNFPPRFSGLQFPNYSSELNVNALELDDSALYLCASSFQHSNYGYTFGSGTRLTVV.

The rearrangement joins TRBV4-2 to TRBJ2-3; 10 positions agree with TRBD2. Trimming removed 2 bases from V and 4 bases from J; junction bases left unmatched: 9. The CDR3 loop spans 17 amino acids. Looked up from germline, CDR1 is LGHNA and CDR2 is YNFKEQ. The CDR3 bases are TGTGCCAGCAGCCAACCCCGGGGGACTAGCGAGTCAGATACGCAGTATTTT. Amino acid sequence: CASSQPRGTSESDTQYF.

The chain uses TRBV10-3 and TRBJ1-3; no firm D call. Trimming removed 4 bases at V and 0 bases at J, with 13 bases between. Germline V lookup: CDR1 ENHRY, CDR2 SYGVKD. The CDR3 spans 16 residues. The CDR3 sequence: CAISASPPGSGNTIYF. The CDR3 nucleotides read TGTGCCATCAGTGCATCCCCCCCGGGCTCTGGAAACACCATATATTTT.

The CDR3 DNA is TGTGCCAGCAGCCTCTGGGCAGGGGGCAATCAGCCCCAGCATTTT. It encodes CASSLWAGGNQPQHF. The chain employs TRBV5-4 and TRBJ1-5; possible D gene TRBD1, 6 bases. Germline assignment: CDR1 SGHNT and CDR2 YYREEE (reference sequence). The ends were cut back, 4 bases at V and 2 bases at J, with 13 bases in the middle. The CDR3 totals 15 residues.

This chain joins TRBV6-2 or TRBV6-3 and TRBJ1-2, with D possibly TRBD1 on 5 matching bases. Germline V gives CDR1 MNHEY, CDR2 SVGEGT. Deletions cut 6 bases from V and 0 bases from J, with 17 bases between. The length of the CDR3 is 16 residues. In nucleotides, the CDR3 is TGTGCCAGCAGCTTGGACGCCCGGGGGTCTAACTATGGCTACACCTTC. Protein product: CASSLDARGSNYGYTF.

The V call is TRBV28, the J call TRBJ2-1, with 10 bases fitting TRBD2. The ends lost 6 bases at V and 0 bases at J; junction bases unmatched: 5. The CDR3 length is 16 residues. Germline CDR1 is MDHEN and CDR2 is SYDVKM. The CDR3 protein is CASSTAGGSSYNEQFF. CDR3 DNA sequence: TGTGCCAGCAGCACAGCGGGGGGGAGCTCCTACAATGAGCAGTTCTTC.

The rearrangement links TRBV6-5 to TRBJ1-1; TRBD1 matches 7 bases. V shed 7 bases and J 5 bases; nucleotides not matched to a gene: 10. Germline V gives CDR1 MNHEY, CDR2 SVGAGI. The length of the CDR3 is 14 residues. CDR3: CASTLTGMGTEAFF. The DNA for the CDR3 is TGTGCCAGCACCTTGACAGGGATGGGGACTGAAGCTTTCTTT.

The gene calls are TRBV19 and TRBJ1-2; a weak D match, TRBD1 (6 bases). The CDR3 covers 13 residues. Deletions cut 9 bases from V and 4 bases from J, with 15 bases between. Germline V CDR1 and CDR2: LNHDA, SQIVND (reference sequence). The CDR3 nucleotides read TGTGCCAGCCGGACAGAGAAACTCTATGGCTACACCTTC. Protein product: CASRTEKLYGYTF. Full variable domain (outside the CDR3, taken from reference TRBV19 and TRBJ1-2): DGGITQSPKYLFRKEGQNVTLSCEQNLNHDAMYWYRQDPGQGLRLIYYSQIVNDFQKGDIAEGYSVSREKKESFPLTVTSAQKNPTAFYLCASRTEKLYGYTFGSGTRLTVV.

The V gene is TRBV5-1, the J gene TRBJ1-6; TRBD1 matches at 7 bases. Germline V gene data show CDR1 as SGHRS and CDR2 as YFSETQ. The CDR3 has 17 amino acids. The J segment lost 0 bases and the V segment lost 2 bases, leaving 5 bases of the junction unmatched. The CDR3 sequence is CASSFGDSSSYNSPLHF. In DNA form, the CDR3 reads TGCGCCAGCAGCTTTGGGGACAGTAGCTCCTATAATTCACCCCTCCACTTT.

J is TRBJ1-2 and V is TRBV7-8; D may be TRBD1 (6 bases). The CDR3 runs to 14 residues. The V gene's germline CDR1 is SGHVS and CDR2 FQNEAQ. V was trimmed by 10 bases and J by 1 base, leaving 16 bases between them. CDR3 coding DNA: TGTGCCACCCTCCTTAACAGGGATAACTATGGCTACACCTTC. Translated, it gives CATLLNRDNYGYTF.

The rearrangement uses TRBV12-5 and TRBJ1-1; tentative D call: TRBD1 (5 bases). CDR3 size: 13 residues. Trimming left V 5 bases short and J 1 base short, with 8 bases between. Germline V gene sequence: CDR1 LGHNT, CDR2 FRNRAP. This CDR3 reads CASGPTANTEAFF. The DNA for the CDR3 is TGTGCTAGTGGTCCGACAGCGAACACTGAAGCTTTCTTT.